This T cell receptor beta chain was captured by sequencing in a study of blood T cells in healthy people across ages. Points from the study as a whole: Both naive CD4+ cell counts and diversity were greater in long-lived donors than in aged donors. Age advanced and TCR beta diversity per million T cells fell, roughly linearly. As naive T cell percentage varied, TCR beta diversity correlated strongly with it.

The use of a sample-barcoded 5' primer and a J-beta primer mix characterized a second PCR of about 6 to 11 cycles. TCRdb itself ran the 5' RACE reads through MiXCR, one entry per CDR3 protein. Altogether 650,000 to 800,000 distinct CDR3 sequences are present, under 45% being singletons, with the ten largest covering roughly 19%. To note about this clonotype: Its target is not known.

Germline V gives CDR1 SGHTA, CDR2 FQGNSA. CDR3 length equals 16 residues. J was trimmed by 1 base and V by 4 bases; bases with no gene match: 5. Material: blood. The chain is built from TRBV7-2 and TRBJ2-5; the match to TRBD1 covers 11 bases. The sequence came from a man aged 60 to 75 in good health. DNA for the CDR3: TGTGCCAGCAGCTCGGGACAGGGGGGGGCCCAAGAGACCCAGTACTTC. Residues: CASSSGQGGAQETQYF.